Presented here are 17 T cell receptor beta chains from one specimen sequenced in a study of cytomegalovirus exposure and HLA in healthy donors listed by TCRdb under 2017. Library preparation used the immunoSEQ multiplex PCR assay. The multiplex PCR relied on a mix of 60 forward primers for TCR Vbeta segments and 13 reverse primers for TCR Jbeta segments. This immuneACCESS table, as held by TCRdb, lists in-frame sequences with V and J called but not all clones. Of the missing ones, under half trace to an unresolved V gene in checked studies; the others have no known cause. This sample has hundreds of thousands of clones in its table, and roughly 89% of those were observed once. Roughly 1% of the sample comes from the top ten. Sequencing was done on a sample of PBMCs. The receptors were sampled from a young woman in good health and CMV-seronegative.

CDR3 in DNA: TGTGCCAGTAGTATAAAGCCAGGGGGATCCTACGAGCAGTACTTC. Translation: CASSIKPGGSYEQYF. The chain joins TRBV19 to TRBJ2-7; 7 nucleotides line up with TRBD1. The germline V gene encodes CDR1 LNHDA and CDR2 SQIVND (reference sequence). The CDR3 is made up of 15 amino acids. The J segment lost 1 base and the V segment lost 2 bases, leaving 5 bases of the junction unmatched.

This CDR3 reads CASNDFQTTKETQYF. CDR3 in DNA: TGTGCCAGCAACGATTTCCAGACAACCAAAGAGACCCAGTACTTC. This sequence joins TRBV5-4 and TRBJ2-5, with D hard to call. Germline values: CDR1 SGHNT, CDR2 YYREEE (reference sequence). Trimming removed 6 bases at V and 3 bases at J, with 18 bases between. The CDR3 loop spans 15 amino acids.

The CDR3 spells CASSADFRTEAFF. CDR3 coding DNA: TGTGCCAGCAGCGCAGATTTTCGCACTGAAGCTTTCTTT. The rearrangement joins TRBV9 to TRBJ1-1; D gene unclear. This CDR3 spans 13 amino acids. The germline CDR1 and CDR2 sequences are SGDLS and YYNGEE. V was cut by 3 bases and J by 4 bases, with 10 bases left in between.

The chain employs TRBV27 and TRBJ2-7, with 11 bases fitting TRBD1. Germline V gene lookup returns CDR1 MNHEY and CDR2 SMNVEV (reference sequence). J lost 6 bases, V lost 2 bases, and 9 bases had no gene match. The CDR3 spans 16 residues. CDR3 nucleotide sequence: TGTGCCAGCAGTTTACTCTCCGGACAGGGGGCGGCCGAGCAGTACTTC. This gives the protein CASSLLSGQGAAEQYF.

In the case of this clone: Other DNA sequences in this sample translate to the same CDR3. The gene calls are TRBV2 and TRBJ2-1, with D possibly being TRBD1 (5 bases). The CDR3 consists of 11 residues. V shed 2 bases and J shed 9 bases, with 5 bases lying between them. Germline V gene data show CDR1 as SNHLY and CDR2 as FYNNEI. CDR3 in amino acids: CASSEQGEQFF. The CDR3 DNA sequence: TGTGCCAGCAGTGAACAGGGTGAGCAGTTCTTC. Drawing the rest from reference TRBV2 and TRBJ2-1, the complete variable domain is EPEVTQTPSHQVTQMGQEVILRCVPISNHLYFYWYRQILGQKVEFLVSFYNNEISEKSEIFDDQFSVERPDGSNFTLKIRSTKLEDSAMYFCASSEQGEQFFGPGTRLTVL.

The chain employs TRBV18 and TRBJ2-5; 7 bases line up with TRBD1. CDR1 and CDR2 from the germline V gene are KGHSH and LQKENI. CDR3 length: 14 residues. The junction had 5 bases not matched to a gene; V was cut back by 6 bases and J by 1 base. The CDR3 sequence: CASSPQGVQETQYF. Here the CDR3 DNA reads TGTGCCAGCTCCCCGCAGGGGGTCCAAGAGACCCAGTACTTC.

This sequence joins TRBV10-2 and TRBJ1-2; TRBD1 matches 7 bases. This CDR3 has 14 residues. Germline values: CDR1 WSHSY, CDR2 SAAADI. V shed 4 bases and J 5 bases; nucleotides not matched to a gene: 7. CDR3 nucleotide sequence: TGCGCCAGCAGTGGACAGGGACGGGGATATGGCTACACCTTC. The encoded protein is CASSGQGRGYGYTF.

This chain uses TRBV12-5 with TRBJ2-7, with 8 nucleotides matching TRBD1. The junction had 8 bases not matched to a gene; V was cut back by 7 bases and J by 0 bases. The CDR3 extends over 15 amino acids. Germline V lookup: CDR1 LGHNT, CDR2 FRNRAP. This CDR3 is CASETGTGTSYEQYF. The CDR3 DNA is TGTGCTAGTGAAACCGGGACAGGAACCTCCTACGAGCAGTACTTC.

This chain links TRBV5-4 with TRBJ1-2; D not resolved. Germline lookup yields CDR1 SGHNT and CDR2 YYREEE (reference sequence). Trimming pared 4 bases from V and 1 base from J, leaving 8 bases between. The CDR3 has 13 amino acids. CDR3 residues: CASSLDGNYGYTF. CDR3 in DNA: TGTGCCAGCAGCCTGGACGGTAACTATGGCTACACCTTC.

The rearrangement uses TRBV11-2 and TRBJ2-7; possibly TRBD1 for D (6 bases). This CDR3 spans 14 amino acids. Trimming cost V 4 bases and J 2 bases, with 12 bases left between them. Germline CDR1 and CDR2: SGHAT and FQNNGV. CDR3 nucleotides: TGTGCCAGCAGCTCTACAGGGTTCCCCTACGAGCAGTACTTC. As protein: CASSSTGFPYEQYF. Using reference TRBV11-2 and TRBJ2-7 for the parts outside the CDR3, the full variable domain is EAGVAQSPRYKIIEKRQSVAFWCNPISGHATLYWYQQILGQGPKLLIQFQNNGVVDDSQLPKDRFSAERLKGVDSTLKIQPAKLEDSAVYLCASSSTGFPYEQYFGPGTRLTVT.

As concerns this clone: Compared with germline, one end of the junction differs, possibly owing to a read error. Other DNA sequences in the same sample also yield this CDR3. V is TRBV6-5 and J is TRBJ2-6, with a possible D match to TRBD2 (7 bases). Per the germline V gene, CDR1 is MNHEY and CDR2 is SVGAGI. This CDR3 comprises 15 residues. CDR3 DNA: TGTGCCAGCGGGAGGGGGGCTGGTGGGGCCAACGTTCTGACTTTC. Translation gives CASGRGAGGANVLTF.

The J gene is TRBJ2-3, the V gene TRBV7-9; D ambiguous. The CDR3 contains 17 residues. CDR1 and CDR2 (germline): SEHNR, FQNEAQ (reference sequence). V was pared by 4 bases and J by 2 bases, with 19 bases between. The CDR3 here is CASSSSQQTVNTDTQYF. The CDR3 region has the DNA TGTGCCAGCAGCTCTTCCCAACAGACGGTGAACACAGATACGCAGTATTTT.

This chain connects TRBV4-2 to TRBJ2-2; 7 nucleotides line up with TRBD1. Trimming removed 0 bases from V and 5 bases from J; junction bases left unmatched: 3. The CDR3 is 15 residues long. The germline V gene has CDR1 LGHNA and CDR2 YNFKEQ. CDR3 coding DNA: TGTGCCAGCAGCCAAGAAGAGGACAGGACCGGGGAGCTGTTTTTT. Its protein product is CASSQEEDRTGELFF.

The chain has TRBV2 and TRBJ2-3; D remains unclear. Trimming cost V 8 bases and J 0 bases, with 12 bases left between them. Germline CDR1 reads SNHLY; CDR2 reads FYNNEI. This CDR3 spans 14 amino acids. In DNA, the CDR3 is TGTGCCAGCCGGTTGGCAGGTAGCACAGATACGCAGTATTTT. Its protein product is CASRLAGSTDTQYF.

The gene calls are TRBV4-3 and TRBJ2-7, with TRBD2 as a possible D gene (5 bases). The CDR3 is made up of 15 amino acids. CDR1 and CDR2 (germline): LGHNA, YSLEER. V was pared by 0 bases and J by 4 bases, with 13 bases between. The CDR3 here is CASSQDALSGYEQYF. CDR3 in DNA: TGCGCCAGCAGCCAAGATGCCCTGAGCGGTTACGAGCAGTACTTC.

The rearrangement links TRBV4-2 to TRBJ2-6; D gene unclear. This CDR3 region has 18 residues. Trimming shortened V by 0 bases and J by 0 bases, and 12 bases separated the two germline ends. The V gene's germline CDR1 is LGHNA and CDR2 YNFKEQ. The CDR3 loop reads CASSQDGSMGSGANVLTF. As DNA, the CDR3 is TGTGCCAGCAGCCAAGACGGGTCCATGGGCTCTGGGGCCAACGTCCTGACTTTC.

The genes are TRBV9 and TRBJ2-5; TRBD2 aligns across 7 bases. Germline V CDR1 and CDR2: SGDLS, YYNGEE. The CDR3 consists of 16 residues. V shed 4 bases, J shed 5 bases, and the junction held 14 bases outside the gene matches. Here the CDR3 DNA reads TGTGCCAGCAGCCCCGGGGTCGGAGCGGGGTATGAGACCCAGTACTTC. Translated: CASSPGVGAGYETQYF.